This section outlines one T cell receptor beta chain sequence together with its context. A much more abundant neighbour one base away suggests this may be a read error. The conserved closing phenylalanine or tryptophan is absent in this CDR3, likely reflecting a read error. This entry belongs to a study of T cells in Graves' hyperthyroidism and ophthalmopathy. Patients were aged 18 to 65, had disease duration under 2 months, and had newly diagnosed hyperthyroidism. TCR beta CDR3 regions were amplified from RNA. The TCR CDR3 was amplified in a first-round RT-PCR using the HTBI primer set. Each CDR3 protein is one row after TCRdb ran MiXCR on the multiplex PCR reads. The table shows about 710,000 distinct CDR3 sequences, with 16% occurring only once. There are 16 residues in the CDR3. Germline V gene data show CDR1 as MDHEN and CDR2 as SYDVKM. The junction had 10 bases not matched to a gene; V was cut back by 6 bases and J by 5 bases.

This clonotype was obtained from a young man with Graves' hyperthyroidism. The specimen sequenced was blood. J is TRBJ1-5 and V is TRBV28; 10 positions agree with TRBD1. The CDR3 nucleotides are TGTGCCAGCAGCGACGGGACAGGGGATGAGTATCAGCCCCAGCATTCT. Translating it yields CASSDGTGDEYQPQHS.